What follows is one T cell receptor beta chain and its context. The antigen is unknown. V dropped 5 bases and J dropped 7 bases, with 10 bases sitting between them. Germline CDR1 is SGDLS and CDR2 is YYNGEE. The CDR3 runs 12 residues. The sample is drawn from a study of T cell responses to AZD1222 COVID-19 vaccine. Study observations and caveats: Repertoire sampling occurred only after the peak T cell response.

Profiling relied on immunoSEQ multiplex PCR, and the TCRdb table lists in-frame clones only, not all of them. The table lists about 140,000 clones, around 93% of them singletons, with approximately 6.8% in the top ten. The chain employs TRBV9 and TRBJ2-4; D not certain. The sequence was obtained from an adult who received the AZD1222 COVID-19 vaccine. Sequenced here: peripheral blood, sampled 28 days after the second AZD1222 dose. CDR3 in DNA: TGTGCCAGCAGTGATGGTATTAACATTCAGTACTTC. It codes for CASSDGINIQYF.